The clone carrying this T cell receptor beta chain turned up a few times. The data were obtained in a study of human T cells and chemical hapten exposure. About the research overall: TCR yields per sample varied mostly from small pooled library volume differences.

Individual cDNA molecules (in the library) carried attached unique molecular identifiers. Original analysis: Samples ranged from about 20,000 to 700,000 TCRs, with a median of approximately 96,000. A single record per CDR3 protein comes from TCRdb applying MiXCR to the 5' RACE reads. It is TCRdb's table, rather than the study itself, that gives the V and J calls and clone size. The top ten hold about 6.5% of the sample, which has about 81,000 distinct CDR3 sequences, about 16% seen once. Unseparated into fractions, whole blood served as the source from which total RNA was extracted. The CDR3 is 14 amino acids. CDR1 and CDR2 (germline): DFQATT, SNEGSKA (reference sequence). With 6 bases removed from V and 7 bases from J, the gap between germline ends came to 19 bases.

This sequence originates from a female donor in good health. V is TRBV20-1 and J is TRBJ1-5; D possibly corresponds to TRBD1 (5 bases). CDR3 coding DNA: TGCAGTGCGAGACCACGAGGGGCTGGGCAGCCCCAGCATTTT. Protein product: CSARPRGAGQPQHF.